A single sample is the source of the 20 T cell receptor beta chains below, sequenced in a study of beta chain features in type 1 diabetes. As every portion of the isolated RNA was reverse transcribed, the sequencing read expressed TCRB transcripts. Method: immunoSEQ multiplex PCR; TCRdb's copy keeps in-frame clones and lacks some. Of around 150,000 clones in the sample, about 8.1% are singletons; the top ten hold around 0.65%. The sample comprised central memory CD4+ T cells from blood. Source of these receptors: a man aged 18-30 years in good health.

This clone has only a few counts. This CDR3 is CSVSRDIHSGANVLTF. DNA for the CDR3: TGCAGCGTGAGCCGGGACATACACTCTGGGGCCAACGTCCTGACTTTC. The gene calls are TRBV29-1 and TRBJ2-6; D possibly corresponds to TRBD1 (6 bases). Trimming stripped 6 bases from V and 0 bases from J, with 15 bases between. CDR3 length equals 16 residues. CDR1 and CDR2 (germline): SQVTM, ANQGSEA.

The V call is TRBV28, the J call TRBJ2-2, with D unresolved. Trimming took off 2 bases at V and 1 base at J, with 5 bases between the two ends. This CDR3 comprises 14 residues. CDR1 and CDR2 (germline): MDHEN, SYDVKM. In nucleotides, the CDR3 is TGTGCCAGCAGTTTAACGAGGAACACCGGGGAGCTGTTTTTT. Amino acid sequence: CASSLTRNTGELFF.

The gene calls are TRBV7-2 and TRBJ2-5, with TRBD2 matching over 7 bases. Per germline, CDR1 SGHTA and CDR2 FQGNSA. The CDR3 runs to 16 residues. Trimming at V came to 7 bases and at J to 5 bases, leaving 16 bases not matched to a gene. CDR3 loop: CASIKGGAGAVETQYF. The CDR3 coding sequence is TGTGCCAGCATCAAAGGCGGCGCGGGAGCAGTCGAGACCCAGTACTTC.

This clone came up a few times. This rearrangement joins TRBV10-3 to TRBJ2-7, with 8 bases identical to TRBD1. The CDR3 contains 13 residues. The junction had 8 bases not matched to a gene; V was cut back by 6 bases and J by 7 bases. Germline V gene data show CDR1 as ENHRY and CDR2 as SYGVKD. The CDR3, as DNA: TGTGCCATCAGCGGACAGGGAGGAGGGGAGCAGTACTTC. It is translated as CAISGQGGGEQYF.

This clone was seen a few times. The chain employs TRBV5-4 and TRBJ2-3; 9 bases line up with TRBD2. V gave up 1 base and J gave up 2 bases; unmatched junction bases: 5. Looked up from germline, CDR1 is SGHNT and CDR2 is YYREEE (reference sequence). CDR3 size: 16 residues. The CDR3 here is CASSLRRGGLTDTQYF. The CDR3 DNA sequence: TGTGCCAGCAGCTTGAGGCGGGGGGGGCTCACAGATACGCAGTATTTT.

This clone was detected only a few times. The V and J genes are TRBV19 and TRBJ2-7, with 8 bases aligning to TRBD1. The CDR3 spans 15 residues. The germline gives CDR1 LNHDA, CDR2 SQIVND (reference sequence). V dropped 1 base and J dropped 4; count of bases not matched to a gene: 6. The CDR3 is CASSIGTGLWYEQYF. In DNA, the CDR3 is TGTGCCAGTAGTATAGGGACAGGGCTGTGGTACGAGCAGTACTTC. The full variable domain, rest sourced from reference TRBV19 and TRBJ2-7, is DGGITQSPKYLFRKEGQNVTLSCEQNLNHDAMYWYRQDPGQGLRLIYYSQIVNDFQKGDIAEGYSVSREKKESFPLTVTSAQKNPTAFYLCASSIGTGLWYEQYFGPGTRLTVT.

The rearrangement joins TRBV4-3 to TRBJ1-6; 8 bases are shared with TRBD1. Germline CDR1 is LGHNA and CDR2 is YSLEER. The CDR3 runs to 16 residues. The J segment lost 7 bases and the V segment lost 0 bases, leaving 5 bases of the junction unmatched. Here the CDR3 DNA reads TGCGCCAGCAGCCAAGAGCCCCAGGGGGCCAATTCACCCCTCCACTTT. It is translated as CASSQEPQGANSPLHF.

The chain couples TRBV7-9 to TRBJ2-7, with 9 bases aligning to TRBD1. The V segment lost 6 bases and the J segment 2 bases; nucleotides outside the gene matches: 5. The CDR3 totals 14 residues. CDR1 SEHNR and CDR2 FQNEAQ come from the germline V gene (reference sequence). This chain's CDR3 is CASRQDRGTYEQYF. CDR3 in DNA: TGTGCCAGCAGGCAGGACAGGGGAACCTACGAGCAGTACTTC.

The J gene is TRBJ1-1, the V gene TRBV11-2; TRBD1 might be the D (6 bases). The CDR3 has 15 amino acids. Germline CDR1 is SGHAT and CDR2 is FQNNGV. V was pared by 5 bases and J by 2 bases, with 15 bases between. The CDR3 coding sequence is TGTGCCAGCAGCCCTTTGACAGGATCTAACACTGAAGCTTTCTTT. Residues: CASSPLTGSNTEAFF.

This clone was picked up a small number of times. The chain uses TRBV28 and TRBJ1-3, with 8 bases matching TRBD1. The CDR3 covers 16 residues. Trimming cost V 8 bases and J 1 base; bases outside gene matches: 10. Germline V gene data show CDR1 as MDHEN and CDR2 as SYDVKM. CDR3 region: CASAFRGRESGNTIYF. The CDR3 DNA follows: TGTGCCAGCGCATTCAGGGGGCGCGAGTCTGGAAACACCATATATTTT.

The rearrangement uses TRBV5-1 and TRBJ2-1, with 7 bases aligning to TRBD1. The CDR3 is 15 residues long. The V gene's germline CDR1 is SGHRS and CDR2 YFSETQ. J was trimmed by 5 bases and V by 4 bases; bases with no gene match: 9. Here the CDR3 DNA reads TGCGCCAGCAGCGCCACAGGGGTCGGGGACAATGAGCAGTTCTTC. This translates into CASSATGVGDNEQFF. Together with reference TRBV5-1 and TRBJ2-1, the CDR3 gives the full variable domain: KAGVTQTPRYLIKTRGQQVTLSCSPISGHRSVSWYQQTPGQGLQFLFEYFSETQRNKGNFPGRFSGRQFSNSRSEMNVSTLELGDSALYLCASSATGVGDNEQFFGPGTRLTVL.

The chain recombines TRBV7-3 with TRBJ2-3; weak D call: TRBD1 (5 bases). Between the trimmed V and J ends, which lost 3 bases and 2 bases, there was a span of 12 bases. Germline CDR1 and CDR2: SGHTA and FQGTGA. This CDR3 region has 15 residues. The CDR3 sequence: CASSLDTLYTDTQYF. The CDR3 DNA reads TGTGCCAGCAGCTTGGACACCCTCTACACAGATACGCAGTATTTT.

This clone has only a few counts. This sequence joins TRBV7-9 and TRBJ1-4; 9 bases match TRBD1. The V gene's germline CDR1 is SEHNR and CDR2 FQNEAQ (reference sequence). The CDR3 extends over 14 amino acids. V gave up 5 bases and J gave up 5 bases; unmatched junction bases: 3. CDR3 in DNA: TGTGCCAGCAGCCCCGGGACAGGGAATGAAAAACTGTTTTTT. Residues: CASSPGTGNEKLFF.

The gene calls are TRBV28 and TRBJ1-1; D might be TRBD1 (5 bases). V lost 6 bases, J lost 4 bases, and 18 bases lay in between. The CDR3 length is 15 residues. Germline V gives CDR1 MDHEN, CDR2 SYDVKM. CDR3: CASRLGGAAGTEAFF. CDR3 nucleotide sequence: TGTGCCAGCAGGCTGGGAGGGGCGGCTGGCACTGAAGCTTTCTTT.

This chain uses TRBV7-2 with TRBJ2-2; 7 bases are shared with TRBD2. Trimming cost V 6 bases and J 6 bases; bases outside gene matches: 13. Germline V CDR1 and CDR2: SGHTA, FQGNSA. The CDR3 has 16 residues. CDR3 DNA: TGTGCCAGCAGACGCATGGGGGGGGATCGGGCCGGGGAGCTGTTTTTT. It encodes CASRRMGGDRAGELFF.

This clone was counted a few times. The chain joins TRBV11-2 to TRBJ2-1; tentatively, D is TRBD1 (6 bases). The V gene lost 8 bases and the J gene lost 3 bases, with 14 bases spanning the gap. CDR1 is SGHAT and CDR2 is FQNNGV in the germline V gene. The CDR3 totals 14 residues. This CDR3 reads CASGPRGFYNEQFF. The CDR3 bases are TGTGCCAGCGGCCCGAGGGGGTTCTACAATGAGCAGTTCTTC.

The CDR3 is CASSRDIRLGYTF. CDR3 nucleotides: TGTGCCAGCAGCCGGGACATCCGACTGGGCTACACCTTC. V usage is TRBV11-2 and J usage is TRBJ1-2, with D possibly matching TRBD1 (6 bases). The length of the CDR3 is 13 residues. CDR1 is SGHAT and CDR2 is FQNNGV in the germline V gene. V was shortened by 5 bases and J by 8 bases, with 15 bases between the two germline ends.

V gene TRBV5-8 combines with J gene TRBJ2-7; TRBD1 is a possible D gene (6 bases). Germline V lookup: CDR1 SGHTS, CDR2 YDEGEE. V was cut by 4 bases and J by 0 bases, with 17 bases left in between. The CDR3 is 16 residues long. The CDR3 reads CASSLVLTGSSYEQYF. In DNA form, the CDR3 reads TGTGCCAGCAGCCTAGTCCTTACAGGGAGCTCCTACGAGCAGTACTTC.

This clone was detected only a few times. The chain carries TRBV18 and TRBJ1-1, with D possibly being TRBD1 (6 bases). The ends were cut back, 5 bases at V and 3 bases at J, with 13 bases in the middle. The CDR3 sequence is 14 residues long. Germline CDR1 reads KGHSH; CDR2 reads LQKENI. The CDR3 DNA is TGTGCCAGCTCAGGGGGCCCGGCGGACACTGAAGCTTTCTTT. This codes for CASSGGPADTEAFF.

This clone showed up many times. V usage is TRBV28 and J usage is TRBJ2-3; 8 bases map to TRBD2. V lost 2 bases and J lost 2; bases outside the gene matches: 6. CDR1 is MDHEN and CDR2 is SYDVKM in the germline V gene. The CDR3 is 16 residues long. The CDR3 DNA reads TGTGCCAGCAGTTTAATCGGTAGCGGGGACACAGATACGCAGTATTTT. Translation: CASSLIGSGDTDTQYF.